The 28 T cell receptor beta chains below come from one sample, sequenced in a study of blood T cell repertoires in COVID-19. Clones were read by immunoSEQ multiplex PCR, and TCRdb kept only the in-frame ones, dropping some. The sample has around 260,000 clones; around four fifths are singletons. The sample taken for sequencing was peripheral blood. Source of these receptors: a man in his 60s who had recovered from COVID-19.

The rearrangement uses TRBV5-4 and TRBJ2-1, with D uncertain. The germline V and J ends were trimmed by 1 base and 0 bases, with 11 bases remaining between them. In germline, CDR1 is SGHNT, CDR2 YYREEE (reference sequence). This CDR3 contains 16 residues. As DNA, the CDR3 is TGTGCCAGCAGCTTGCGCGGCGGATTCTCCTACAATGAGCAGTTCTTC. Its protein product is CASSLRGGFSYNEQFF.

The rearrangement joins TRBV5-1 to TRBJ1-2; 10 nucleotides match TRBD1. Trimming at V came to 4 bases and at J to 7 bases, leaving 10 bases not matched to a gene. Per the germline V gene, CDR1 is SGHRS and CDR2 is YFSETQ. CDR3 length: 15 amino acids. CDR3 DNA sequence: TGCGCCAGCAGCCCAAGACAGGGGGCGCTTTCTGGCTACACCTTC. Amino acids: CASSPRQGALSGYTF.

CDR3 in amino acids: CASSVRGTLAKNIQYF. The CDR3 DNA reads TGTGCCAGCAGTGTCAGGGGAACCCTAGCCAAAAACATTCAGTACTTC. The chain has TRBV27 and TRBJ2-4, with D perhaps matching TRBD1 (6 bases). V shed 5 bases and J shed 0 bases, with 14 bases lying between them. Germline V gives CDR1 MNHEY, CDR2 SMNVEV (reference sequence). CDR3 size: 16 residues.

This chain connects TRBV2 to TRBJ2-7; 7 nucleotides match TRBD1. Trimming took 7 bases from V and 4 from J; bases not matched to a gene: 7. The CDR3 runs 13 residues. From germline, CDR1 is SNHLY and CDR2 FYNNEI. CDR3 coding DNA: TGTGCCAGCAATCCCGGGACAGCATACGAGCAGTACTTC. This gives the protein CASNPGTAYEQYF. The entire variable domain, with the rest obtained from reference TRBV2 and TRBJ2-7, is as follows: EPEVTQTPSHQVTQMGQEVILRCVPISNHLYFYWYRQILGQKVEFLVSFYNNEISEKSEIFDDQFSVERPDGSNFTLKIRSTKLEDSAMYFCASNPGTAYEQYFGPGTRLTVT.

This chain uses TRBV3-1 (or the pseudogene TRBV3-2) with TRBJ1-2, with TRBD1 identical over 8 bases. This CDR3 spans 16 amino acids. Germline V gives CDR1 LGHDT, CDR2 YNNKEL (reference sequence). Unmatched junction bases numbered 13, after V lost 4 bases and J lost 6 bases. As DNA, the CDR3 is TGTGCCAGCAGCCCCTCAGGGTGGGACAGGAATGATGGCTACACCTTC. Its protein is CASSPSGWDRNDGYTF.

The chain is built from TRBV15 and TRBJ2-2; D unclear. This CDR3 comprises 15 residues. CDR1 and CDR2 (germline): LNHNV, YYDKDF (reference sequence). The V and J ends lost 0 bases and 3 bases respectively, with 8 bases between them. CDR3 region: CATSRDRSYTGELFF. CDR3 in DNA: TGTGCCACCAGCAGAGATAGATCATACACCGGGGAGCTGTTTTTT. Full variable domain (rest looked up from reference TRBV15 and TRBJ2-2): DAMVIQNPRYQVTQFGKPVTLSCSQTLNHNVMYWYQQKSSQAPKLLFHYYDKDFNNEADTPDNFQSRRPNTSFCFLDIRSPGLGDTAMYLCATSRDRSYTGELFFGEGSRLTVL.

CDR3 amino acids: CASSVEGTRKLNEQFF. The CDR3 nucleotides are TGTGCCAGCAGCGTAGAGGGGACTAGGAAGTTGAATGAGCAGTTCTTC. V is TRBV9 and J is TRBJ2-1; TRBD2 aligns across 8 bases. The CDR3 spans 16 residues. V lost 0 bases, J lost 7 bases, and 9 bases stayed unmatched. The germline gives CDR1 SGDLS, CDR2 YYNGEE.

CDR3 amino acids: CASELGVQHYEQYF. The CDR3 nucleotides read TGTGCCAGCGAACTCGGGGTCCAACACTACGAGCAGTACTTC. The chain joins TRBV6-5 to TRBJ2-7, with D possibly TRBD2 on 5 matching bases. Trimming stripped 8 bases from V and 3 bases from J, with 17 bases between. This CDR3 is 14 amino acids long. The germline V gene encodes CDR1 MNHEY and CDR2 SVGAGI.

The chain has TRBV6-2 or TRBV6-3 and TRBJ1-2; tentative D call: TRBD1 (6 bases). Trimming removed 1 base at V and 3 bases at J, with 18 bases between. The CDR3 runs to 17 residues. Germline V CDR1 and CDR2: MNHEY, SVGEGT. DNA of the CDR3: TGTGCCAGCAGTTACTTTACAGGGCGAGCATACGACTATGGCTACACCTTC. It specifies CASSYFTGRAYDYGYTF.

With respect to this clone: Other DNA variants within this sample encode the same CDR3. The chain employs TRBV6-5 and TRBJ2-7, with D uncertain. CDR1 is MNHEY and CDR2 is SVGAGI in the germline V gene. V was cut by 6 bases and J by 3 bases, with 6 bases left in between. The CDR3 is made up of 11 amino acids. The CDR3 DNA sequence: TGTGCCAGCAGAGACAACTACGAGCAGTACTTC. Translation gives CASRDNYEQYF.

The rearrangement uses TRBV2 and TRBJ2-7; TRBD1 matches at 11 bases. Trimming took 6 bases from V and 2 from J; bases not matched to a gene: 6. The CDR3 consists of 15 residues. Germline CDR1 and CDR2: SNHLY and FYNNEI. The CDR3 DNA is TGTGCCAGCAGACCCGGACAGGGGGCGGCCTACGAGCAGTACTTC. This encodes CASRPGQGAAYEQYF.

The gene calls are TRBV27 and TRBJ2-1, with TRBD1 identical over 9 bases. Trimming took 5 bases from V and 4 from J; bases not matched to a gene: 6. Germline-derived CDR1 and CDR2 are MNHEY and SMNVEV (reference sequence). CDR3 length: 15 residues. The CDR3 nucleotides read TGTGCCAGCAGTCCGGACAGGGGCGCTTACAATGAGCAGTTCTTC. Protein product: CASSPDRGAYNEQFF.

This chain connects TRBV2 to TRBJ2-2; 9 bases map to TRBD1. The V and J ends lost 3 bases and 3 bases, in that order; junction bases with no gene match: 11. The CDR3 is 18 residues long. Per germline, CDR1 SNHLY and CDR2 FYNNEI. In nucleotides, the CDR3 is TGTGCCAGCAGTGAGGGGGGGACAGGGTTGTTGGACACCGGGGAGCTGTTTTTT. Protein: CASSEGGTGLLDTGELFF.

This clone was counted only a few times. The chain employs TRBV10-2 and TRBJ1-6, with TRBD1 as a possible D gene (6 bases). V lost 6 bases, J lost 4 bases, and 13 bases lay in between. Germline-derived CDR1 and CDR2 are WSHSY and SAAADI. The CDR3 has 15 amino acids. The CDR3 sequence: CASRNREQYNSPLHF. CDR3 DNA: TGCGCCAGCAGGAACAGGGAACAGTATAATTCACCCCTCCACTTT.

CDR3 bases: TGTGCCAGCAGTTTAACCGGGGTGATAGATACGCAGTATTTT. Protein sequence: CASSLTGVIDTQYF. V and J are TRBV28 and TRBJ2-3; a weak D match, TRBD2 (5 bases). There are 14 residues in the CDR3. The ends were cut back, 2 bases at V and 5 bases at J, with 11 bases in the middle. Germline-derived CDR1 and CDR2 are MDHEN and SYDVKM.

This rearrangement joins TRBV24-1 to TRBJ2-1; D unclear. Germline V lookup: CDR1 KGHDR, CDR2 SFDVKD. The V and J ends lost 5 bases and 0 bases respectively, with 7 bases between them. This CDR3 has 14 residues. For the CDR3, the DNA is TGTGCCACCAGTGGTAGGAGCTCCTACAATGAGCAGTTCTTC. It encodes CATSGRSSYNEQFF.

This chain connects TRBV30 to TRBJ2-2; D ambiguous. V dropped 3 bases and J dropped 6 bases, with 17 bases sitting between them. The germline V gene encodes CDR1 GTSNPN and CDR2 SVGIG (reference sequence). The CDR3 is 15 residues long. The CDR3 DNA reads TGTGCCTGGAGGAGTGGGTCCCGGGTCGCCGGGGAGCTGTTTTTT. It specifies CAWRSGSRVAGELFF. The whole variable domain, filled in from reference TRBV30 and TRBJ2-2, reads SQTIHQWPATLVQPVGSPLSLECTVEGTSNPNLYWYRQAAGRGLQLLFYSVGIGQISSEVPQNLSASRPQDRQFILSSKKLLLSDSGFYLCAWRSGSRVAGELFFGEGSRLTVL.

This clone was detected only once. The chain is built from TRBV7-9 and TRBJ2-3; 8 bases match TRBD1. V lost 3 bases to trimming and J lost 4 bases; unmatched junction nucleotides: 3. Germline assignment: CDR1 SEHNR and CDR2 FQNEAQ (reference sequence). The length of the CDR3 is 14 residues. The CDR3 coding sequence is TGTGCCAGCAGCTTTGACAGGGGCCCAGATACGCAGTATTTT. Its translation is CASSFDRGPDTQYF. Variable domain in full (rest from reference TRBV7-9 and TRBJ2-3): DTGVSQNPRHKITKRGQNVTFRCDPISEHNRLYWYRQTLGQGPEFLTYFQNEAQLEKSRLLSDRFSAERPKGSFSTLEIQRTEQGDSAMYLCASSFDRGPDTQYFGPGTRLTVL.

This clone was seen a single time. The chain employs TRBV6-5 and TRBJ1-6; possibly TRBD1 for D (5 bases). Deletions cut 0 bases from V and 5 bases from J, with 8 bases between. The CDR3 totals 15 residues. The germline CDR1 and CDR2 sequences are MNHEY and SVGAGI. The CDR3 region is CASSYSGRDNSPLHF. The CDR3 bases are TGTGCCAGCAGTTACTCTGGCAGGGATAATTCACCCCTCCACTTT.

The gene calls are TRBV18 and TRBJ1-6; TRBD1 is a possible D gene (6 bases). V lost 6 bases and J lost 2, with 11 bases in between. In germline, CDR1 is KGHSH, CDR2 LQKENI. CDR3 length: 15 residues. CDR3 DNA: TGTGCCAGCTCTGTACAGGGAACCTATAATTCACCCCTCCACTTT. Its protein product is CASSVQGTYNSPLHF.

J is TRBJ2-7 and V is TRBV23-1, with 12 bases that match TRBD1. TRBV23-1 is labeled an ORF, and its function is uncertain. The CDR3 is made up of 19 amino acids. With V trimmed by 4 bases and J by 4 bases, 17 bases remained unmatched. CDR3 residues: CASSRTGGQGAGTPYEQYF. The CDR3 DNA reads TGCGCCAGCAGTCGAACCGGGGGACAGGGGGCCGGAACACCTTACGAGCAGTACTTC.

This clone has more than one count but fewer than ten. In DNA form, the CDR3 reads TGTGCCAGCAGCTTAGGAGGGACAGGGGTTCCCTACGAGCAGTACTTC. It translates to CASSLGGTGVPYEQYF. The V and J genes are TRBV11-2 and TRBJ2-7; 10 nucleotides match TRBD1. The CDR3 loop spans 16 amino acids. Germline assignment: CDR1 SGHAT and CDR2 FQNNGV. V gave up 1 base and J gave up 2 bases; unmatched junction bases: 5.

The V and J genes are TRBV19 and TRBJ1-5; D possibly corresponds to TRBD1 (5 bases). Germline V gives CDR1 LNHDA, CDR2 SQIVND (reference sequence). The V end lost 3 bases, the J end lost 9 bases, and 24 bases lay between the germline ends. The CDR3 is made up of 17 amino acids. The CDR3 region is CASSIFPGREGSGPQHF. The CDR3 coding sequence is TGTGCCAGTAGTATCTTCCCCGGCAGGGAAGGTAGTGGGCCCCAGCATTTT.

The CDR3 here is CASSYGGGSSYNEQFF. The CDR3 region has the DNA TGTGCCAGCAGTTATGGGGGGGGGTCCTCCTACAATGAGCAGTTCTTC. This chain joins TRBV5-4 and TRBJ2-1; TRBD2 aligns across 7 bases. This CDR3 contains 16 residues. The trim removed 5 bases at V and 0 bases at J, leaving 8 bases unmatched. Germline CDR1 reads SGHNT; CDR2 reads YYREEE (reference sequence).

There are a few counts of this clone. The chain links TRBV5-1 to TRBJ1-1; a possible D gene is TRBD1 (5 bases). Trimming stripped 0 bases from V and 1 base from J, with 16 bases between. The CDR3 is 17 amino acids. The germline V gene encodes CDR1 SGHRS and CDR2 YFSETQ. The CDR3 region is CASSLGRTRLGNTEAFF. The CDR3 nucleotides are TGCGCCAGCAGCTTGGGGCGGACACGACTGGGGAACACTGAAGCTTTCTTT.

The chain carries TRBV7-3 and TRBJ2-5; D may be TRBD2 (7 bases). The CDR3 is 16 amino acids. Germline assignment: CDR1 SGHTA and CDR2 FQGTGA. Trimming pared 0 bases from V and 0 bases from J, leaving 11 bases between. CDR3 sequence: CASSLTGGGYQETQYF. As DNA, the CDR3 is TGTGCCAGCAGCTTAACGGGCGGGGGCTACCAAGAGACCCAGTACTTC.

This clone has a single count. The rearrangement links TRBV7-9 to TRBJ1-1; 7 nucleotides agree with TRBD1. CDR1 and CDR2 from the germline V gene are SEHNR and FQNEAQ (reference sequence). The CDR3 loop spans 14 amino acids. V dropped 5 bases and J dropped 4; count of bases not matched to a gene: 7. The CDR3, as DNA: TGTGCCAGCAGCGATGGACAGGCGGGCACTGAAGCTTTCTTT. Translation gives CASSDGQAGTEAFF.

This clone has a handful of counts. V is TRBV5-4 and J is TRBJ1-5; D remains unclear. V was shortened by 4 bases and J by 11 bases, with 16 bases between the two germline ends. This CDR3 is 13 amino acids long. The V gene's germline CDR1 is SGHNT and CDR2 YYREEE (reference sequence). The CDR3 nucleotides are TGTGCCAGCAGCGTGGACCCCAGGTCAGCCCAGCATTTT. Amino acids: CASSVDPRSAQHF.